Sequencing of this T cell receptor (beta chain) was carried out in a study of T-cell reconstitution after alpha-beta-depleted transplantation in children. The study's findings and limits: Two months or so post-transplant, alpha-beta T cells reportedly derived from several hundred expanded graft clones.

The trim removed 4 bases at V and 5 bases at J, leaving 9 bases unmatched. The CDR3 has 15 residues. CDR1 and CDR2 (germline): MNHEY, SVGAGI. Points on this clonotype: Its antigen is not identified.

For TCRbeta, the library was prepared with unique molecular identifiers. From the PCR reads, TCRdb called clonotypes with MiXCR, one entry per CDR3 protein. The table lists 900,000 or so distinct CDR3 sequences, around 15% of them singletons. The rearrangement uses TRBV6-5 and TRBJ2-7; TRBD1 matches at 9 bases. The sample here was PBMCs, mostly from graft donor cells, taken 360 days after TCRalphabeta/CD19-depleted stem cell transplant. This sequence was found in a male patient younger than 18 who had a stem cell transplant for acute lymphoblastic leukemia, so the T cells may come from the graft donor. CDR3 residues: CASSSPGQGAHEQYF. For the CDR3, the DNA is TGTGCCAGCAGTTCCCCGGGACAGGGCGCCCACGAGCAGTACTTC.